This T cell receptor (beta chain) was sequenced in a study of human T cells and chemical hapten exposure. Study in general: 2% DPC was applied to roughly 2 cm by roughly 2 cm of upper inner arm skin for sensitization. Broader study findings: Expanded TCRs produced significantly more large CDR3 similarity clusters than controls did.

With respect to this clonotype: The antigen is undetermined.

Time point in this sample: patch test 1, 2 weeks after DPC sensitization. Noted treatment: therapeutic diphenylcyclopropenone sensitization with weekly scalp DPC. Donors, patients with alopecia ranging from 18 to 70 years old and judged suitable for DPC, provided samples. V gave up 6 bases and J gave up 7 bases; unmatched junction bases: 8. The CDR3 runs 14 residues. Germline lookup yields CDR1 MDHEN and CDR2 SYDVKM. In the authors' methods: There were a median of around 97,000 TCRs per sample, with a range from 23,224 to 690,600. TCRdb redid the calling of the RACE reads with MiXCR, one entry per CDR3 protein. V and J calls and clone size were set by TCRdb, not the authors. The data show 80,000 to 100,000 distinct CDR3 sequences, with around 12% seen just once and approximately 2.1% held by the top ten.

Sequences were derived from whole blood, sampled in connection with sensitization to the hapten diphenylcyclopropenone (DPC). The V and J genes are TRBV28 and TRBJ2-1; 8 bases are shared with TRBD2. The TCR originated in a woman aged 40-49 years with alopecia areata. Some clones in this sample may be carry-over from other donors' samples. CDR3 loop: CASSSIGLANEQFF. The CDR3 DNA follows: TGTGCCAGCAGCTCGATAGGACTAGCTAATGAGCAGTTCTTC.